This record looks at one T cell receptor beta chain sequence and its context. People who had autoimmune disease history or systemic immunosuppression were excluded. This entry comes from a study of OX40 agonist ivuxolimab in advanced cancers. At the level of the study: Those enrolled were 82.7% male, with a mean age of around 60 years and ages from about 20 to 90. Partial responses were achieved by three patients, one with hepatocellular carcinoma and two with cutaneous melanoma.

Germline CDR1 reads SGHAT; CDR2 reads FQNNGV. V lost 0 bases, J lost 2 bases, and 9 bases lay in between. This CDR3 is built from 15 residues. The table came from immunoSEQ multiplex PCR; TCRdb's copy has only in-frame clones and leaves some out. This table has almost 90,000 clones, roughly 91% appearing once. This TCR came from an adult with an advanced solid tumor such as melanoma, head and neck, liver or kidney cancer. V gene TRBV11-2 combines with J gene TRBJ2-3, with D tentatively TRBD2 (5 bases). The sample in question was CD4+ or CD8+ T cells sorted from blood, obtained in a trial of the OX40 agonist ivuxolimab. The CDR3 nucleotides read TGTGCCAGCAGCTTAGACCGGGGAAACACAGATACGCAGTATTTT. This sequence encodes CASSLDRGNTDTQYF.